This TCR beta chain was recovered during a study of cytomegalovirus exposure and HLA in healthy donors. Broader study findings: A few CMV-associated chains were confirmed in vitro to be specific for CMV antigens. Trimming of TCR beta V- and J-genes showed a link, identified in a later analysis, to a missense DCLRE1C variant. Later examination showed HLA-associated TCR beta chains had greater clonal expansion than equally common others.

On this clone: The antigen is not known.

PCR involved 60 Vbeta and 13 Jbeta primers. In the source study's methods: About 12 million shared chains were among the about 80 million unique TCR beta chains that a later analysis counted. Measured with immunoSEQ multiplex PCR; TCRdb has only the in-frame clones, and not every one. V, J and clone size are taken as reported in that table, and D and trimming were inferred from the DNA itself. The sample consists of about 160,000 clones, more than 75% of them appearing once. Sequences were obtained from PBMCs. The source is a girl between 10 and 17 years old in good health and CMV-seropositive.

The CDR3 protein is CAGRGAYHTYEQYF. CDR3 nucleotides: TGTGCCGGGCGCGGGGCCTACCATACTTACGAGCAGTACTTC. The chain carries TRBV7-6 and TRBJ2-7, with a possible D match to TRBD2 (6 bases). The CDR3 is made up of 14 amino acids. Trimming removed 11 bases at V and 4 bases at J, with 21 bases between. Germline CDR1 and CDR2: SGHVS and FNYEAQ.